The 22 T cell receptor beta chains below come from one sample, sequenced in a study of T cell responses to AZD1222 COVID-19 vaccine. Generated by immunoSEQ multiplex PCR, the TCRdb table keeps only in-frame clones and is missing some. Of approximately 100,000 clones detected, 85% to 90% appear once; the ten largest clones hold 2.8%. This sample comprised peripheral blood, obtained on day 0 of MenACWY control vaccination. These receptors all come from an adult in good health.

Here the CDR3 DNA reads TGTGCCAGCAGCTTGGCTGGCAGGGACACTGAAGCTTTCTTT. Amino acid sequence: CASSLAGRDTEAFF. The chain is built from TRBV5-4 and TRBJ1-1; tentatively, D is TRBD1 (5 bases). The CDR3 loop spans 14 amino acids. The germline V gene encodes CDR1 SGHNT and CDR2 YYREEE (reference sequence). Trimming removed 0 bases at V and 3 bases at J, with 9 bases between.

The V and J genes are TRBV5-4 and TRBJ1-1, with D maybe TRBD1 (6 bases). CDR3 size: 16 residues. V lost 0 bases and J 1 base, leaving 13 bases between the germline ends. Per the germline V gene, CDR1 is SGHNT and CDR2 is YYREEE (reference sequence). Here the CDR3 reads CASSLGAGVANTEAFF. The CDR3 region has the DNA TGTGCCAGCAGCTTGGGGGCAGGGGTGGCGAACACTGAAGCTTTCTTT.

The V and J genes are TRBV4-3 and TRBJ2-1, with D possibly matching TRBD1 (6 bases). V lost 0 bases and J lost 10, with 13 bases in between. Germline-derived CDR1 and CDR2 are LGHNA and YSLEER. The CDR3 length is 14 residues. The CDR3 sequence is CASSQEQGFWEQFF. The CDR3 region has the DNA TGCGCCAGCAGCCAAGAACAGGGCTTTTGGGAGCAGTTCTTC.

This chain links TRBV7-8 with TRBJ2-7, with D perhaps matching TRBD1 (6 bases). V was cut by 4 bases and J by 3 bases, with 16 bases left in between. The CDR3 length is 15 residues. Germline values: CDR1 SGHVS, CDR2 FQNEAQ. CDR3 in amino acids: CASSSPSGRGYEQYF. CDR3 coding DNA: TGTGCCAGCAGCTCTCCAAGTGGCAGGGGCTACGAGCAGTACTTC.

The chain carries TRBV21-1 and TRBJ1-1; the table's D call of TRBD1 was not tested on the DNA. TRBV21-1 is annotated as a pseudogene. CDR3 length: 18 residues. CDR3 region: CASSNRAGPSLVTTEAFF. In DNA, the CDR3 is TGTGCCAGCAGCAATAGGGCAGGGCCCTCCCTCGTGACCACTGAAGCTTTCTTT.

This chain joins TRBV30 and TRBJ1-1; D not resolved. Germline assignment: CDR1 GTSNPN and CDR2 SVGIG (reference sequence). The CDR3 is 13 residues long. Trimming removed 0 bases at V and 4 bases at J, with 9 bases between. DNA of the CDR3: TGTGCCTGGAGTGTATCCGGGTTCACTGAAGCTTTCTTT. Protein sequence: CAWSVSGFTEAFF.

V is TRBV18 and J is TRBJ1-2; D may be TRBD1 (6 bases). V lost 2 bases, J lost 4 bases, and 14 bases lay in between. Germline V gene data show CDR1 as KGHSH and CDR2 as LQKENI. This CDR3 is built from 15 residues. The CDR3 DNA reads TGTGCCAGCTCACCAAAACAGGGATTGAGCTATGGCTACACCTTC. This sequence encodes CASSPKQGLSYGYTF.

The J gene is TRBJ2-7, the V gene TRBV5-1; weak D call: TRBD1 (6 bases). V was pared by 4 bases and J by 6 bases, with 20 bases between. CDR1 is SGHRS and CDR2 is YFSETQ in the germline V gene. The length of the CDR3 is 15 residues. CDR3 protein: CASSLSAQGILEQYF. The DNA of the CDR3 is TGCGCCAGCAGCCTCTCGGCACAGGGAATCCTCGAGCAGTACTTC. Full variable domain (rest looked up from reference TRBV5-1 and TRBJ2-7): KAGVTQTPRYLIKTRGQQVTLSCSPISGHRSVSWYQQTPGQGLQFLFEYFSETQRNKGNFPGRFSGRQFSNSRSEMNVSTLELGDSALYLCASSLSAQGILEQYFGPGTRLTVT.

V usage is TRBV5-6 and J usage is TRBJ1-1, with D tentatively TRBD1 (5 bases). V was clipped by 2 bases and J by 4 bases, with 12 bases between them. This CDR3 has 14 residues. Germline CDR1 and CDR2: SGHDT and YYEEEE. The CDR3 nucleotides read TGTGCCAGCAGCTTCGTGGTGGGGGGCACTGAAGCTTTCTTT. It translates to CASSFVVGGTEAFF. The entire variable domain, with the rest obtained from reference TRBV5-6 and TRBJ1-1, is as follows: DAGVTQSPTHLIKTRGQQVTLRCSPKSGHDTVSWYQQALGQGPQFIFQYYEEEERQRGNFPDRFSGHQFPNYSSELNVNALLLGDSALYLCASSFVVGGTEAFFGQGTRLTVV.

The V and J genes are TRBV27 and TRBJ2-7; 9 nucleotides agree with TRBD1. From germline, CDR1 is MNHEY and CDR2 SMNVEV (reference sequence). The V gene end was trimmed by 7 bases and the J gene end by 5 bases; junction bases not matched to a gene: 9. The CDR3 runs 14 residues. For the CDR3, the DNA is TGTGCCAGCACCCGGCCGGGACAGGGTCACGAGCAGTACTTC. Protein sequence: CASTRPGQGHEQYF.

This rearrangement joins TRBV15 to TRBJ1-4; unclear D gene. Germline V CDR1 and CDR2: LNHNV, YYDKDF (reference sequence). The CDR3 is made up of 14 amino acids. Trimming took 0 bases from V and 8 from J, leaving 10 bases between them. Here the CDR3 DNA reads TGTGCCACCAGCAGAGAGAAGGGCGGGGAAAAACTGTTTTTT. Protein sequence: CATSREKGGEKLFF.

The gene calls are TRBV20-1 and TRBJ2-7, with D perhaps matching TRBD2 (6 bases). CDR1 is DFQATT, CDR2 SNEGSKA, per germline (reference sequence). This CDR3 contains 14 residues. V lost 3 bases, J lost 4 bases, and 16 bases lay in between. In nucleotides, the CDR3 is TGCAGTGCTAGTTTTCCGGGGAGGTTTTACGAGCAGTACTTC. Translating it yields CSASFPGRFYEQYF.

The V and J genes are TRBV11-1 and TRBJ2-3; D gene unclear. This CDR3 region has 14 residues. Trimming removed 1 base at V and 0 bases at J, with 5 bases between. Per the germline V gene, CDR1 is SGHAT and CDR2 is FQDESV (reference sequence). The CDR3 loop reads CASSLVPSTDTQYF. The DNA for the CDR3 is TGTGCCAGCAGCTTAGTTCCCAGCACAGATACGCAGTATTTT.

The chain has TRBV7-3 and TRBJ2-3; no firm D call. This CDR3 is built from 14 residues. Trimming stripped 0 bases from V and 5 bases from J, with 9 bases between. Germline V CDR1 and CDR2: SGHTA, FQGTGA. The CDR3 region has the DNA TGTGCCAGCAGCTTAACTTATTCGGTAGATACGCAGTATTTT. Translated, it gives CASSLTYSVDTQYF.

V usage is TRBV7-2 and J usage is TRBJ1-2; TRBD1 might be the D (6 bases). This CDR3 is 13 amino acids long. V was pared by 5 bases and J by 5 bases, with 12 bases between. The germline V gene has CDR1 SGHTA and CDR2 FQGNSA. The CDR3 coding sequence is TGTGCCAGCAGCCCAGGACAGATTTATGGCTACACCTTC. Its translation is CASSPGQIYGYTF.

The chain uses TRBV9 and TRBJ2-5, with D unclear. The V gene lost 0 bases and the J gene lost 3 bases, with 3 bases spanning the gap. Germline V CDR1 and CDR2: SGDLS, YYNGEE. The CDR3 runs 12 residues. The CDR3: CASSVGEETQYF. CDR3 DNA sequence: TGTGCCAGCAGCGTAGGAGAAGAGACCCAGTACTTC.

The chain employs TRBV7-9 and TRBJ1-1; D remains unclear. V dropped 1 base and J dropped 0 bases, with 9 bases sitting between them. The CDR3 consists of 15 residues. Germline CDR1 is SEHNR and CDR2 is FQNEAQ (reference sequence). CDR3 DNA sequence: TGTGCCAGCAGCTTAGGGCAGCCCATGAACACTGAAGCTTTCTTT. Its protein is CASSLGQPMNTEAFF. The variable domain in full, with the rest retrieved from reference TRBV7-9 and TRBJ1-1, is DTGVSQNPRHKITKRGQNVTFRCDPISEHNRLYWYRQTLGQGPEFLTYFQNEAQLEKSRLLSDRFSAERPKGSFSTLEIQRTEQGDSAMYLCASSLGQPMNTEAFFGQGTRLTVV.

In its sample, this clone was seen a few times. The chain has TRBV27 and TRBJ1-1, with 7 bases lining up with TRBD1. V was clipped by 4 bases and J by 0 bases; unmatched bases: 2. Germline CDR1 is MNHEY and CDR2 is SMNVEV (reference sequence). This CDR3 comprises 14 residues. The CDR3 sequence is CASSSTGMNTEAFF. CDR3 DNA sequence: TGTGCCAGCAGTTCGACAGGGATGAACACTGAAGCTTTCTTT.

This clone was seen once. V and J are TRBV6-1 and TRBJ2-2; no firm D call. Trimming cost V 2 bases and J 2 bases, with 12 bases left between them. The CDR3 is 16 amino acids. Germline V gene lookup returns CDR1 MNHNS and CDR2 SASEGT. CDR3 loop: CASSEHYSTNTGELFF. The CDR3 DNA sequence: TGTGCCAGCAGTGAACATTACTCAACAAACACCGGGGAGCTGTTTTTT.

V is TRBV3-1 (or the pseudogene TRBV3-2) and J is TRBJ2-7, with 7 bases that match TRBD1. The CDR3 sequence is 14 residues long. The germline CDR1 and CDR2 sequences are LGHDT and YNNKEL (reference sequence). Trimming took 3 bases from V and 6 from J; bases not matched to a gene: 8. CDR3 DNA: TGTGCCAGCAGCCAGACCGACAGGGTGAGCGAGCAGTACTTC. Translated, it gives CASSQTDRVSEQYF.

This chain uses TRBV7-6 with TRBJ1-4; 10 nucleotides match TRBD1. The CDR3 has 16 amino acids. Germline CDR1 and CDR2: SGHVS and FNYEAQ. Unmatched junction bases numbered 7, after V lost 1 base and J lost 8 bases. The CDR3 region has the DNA TGTGCCAGCAGCTTAGGAGGGGGACAGGGGAGAGAAAAACTGTTTTTT. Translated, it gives CASSLGGGQGREKLFF.

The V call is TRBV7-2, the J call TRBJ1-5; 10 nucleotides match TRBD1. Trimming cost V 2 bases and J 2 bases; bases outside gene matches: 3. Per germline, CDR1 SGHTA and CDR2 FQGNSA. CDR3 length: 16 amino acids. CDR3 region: CASSLIGTGGNQPQHF. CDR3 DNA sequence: TGTGCCAGCAGCTTAATCGGGACAGGGGGCAATCAGCCCCAGCATTTT. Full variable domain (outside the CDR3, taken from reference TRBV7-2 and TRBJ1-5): GAGVSQSPSNKVTEKGKDVELRCDPISGHTALYWYRQSLGQGLEFLIYFQGNSAPDKSGLPSDRFSAERTGGSVSTLTIQRTQQEDSAVYLCASSLIGTGGNQPQHFGDGTRLSIL.